This note documents a single T cell receptor beta chain sequence. As every portion of the isolated RNA was reverse transcribed, the sequencing read expressed TCRB transcripts. TCRdb's table, derived via immunoSEQ multiplex PCR, lists solely in-frame clones and lacks some. The sample consists of fewer than 150,000 clones, 6.9% of them appearing once. This entry belongs to a study of beta chain features in type 1 diabetes. Germline CDR1 reads KGHSH; CDR2 reads LQKENI. The CDR3 runs 19 residues. V was trimmed by 8 bases and J by 0 bases, leaving 25 bases between them. The genes are TRBV18 and TRBJ2-2, with a possible D match to TRBD1 (5 bases). The clonotype originates from a woman aged 25 to 39 in good health. The material sequenced was central memory CD4+ T cells from blood. The DNA of the CDR3 is TGTGCCAGCCGGAAAGGGGCCAGCAGCCAACTATCGAACACCGGGGAGCTGTTTTTT. Amino acids: CASRKGASSQLSNTGELFF.